Listed below are T cell receptor beta chains from one sample, sequenced in a study of blood T cell repertoires in COVID-19. Clones were sequenced by immunoSEQ multiplex PCR, and TCRdb holds only the in-frame ones, with some missing. This table holds some 250,000 clones, roughly 86% found once. The specimen sequenced was peripheral blood. These receptors were taken from a woman in her seventies with active or convalescent COVID-19. CDR3s include the opening cysteine and the closing phenylalanine or tryptophan. The D gene is left open where the match is weak. Expanded clones get a size class; other rows say once, few or many, or leave the size out.

NA	TRBV6-5	NA	TRBJ1-5	TGTGCCAGCAGTTACGCCAGGGATCATCAGCCCCAGCATTTT	CASSYARDHQPQHF
TRBD1	TRBV7-2	NA	TRBJ2-7	TGTGCCAGCAGCTTATCGACAGGGACAGGCTACGAGCAGTACTTC	CASSLSTGTGYEQYF
TRBD2	TRBV2	NA	TRBJ2-3	TGTGCCAGCAGTCGACTAGCGGGGCGGACAGATACGCAGTATTTT	CASSRLAGRTDTQYF
TRBD1	TRBV6-4	few	TRBJ1-2	TGTGCCAGCAGCTTGGGACAGGGGAGCTATGGCTACACCTTC	CASSLGQGSYGYTF
NA	TRBV24-1	NA	TRBJ2-1	TGTGCCACCAGTGAGCAGGGCAATGAGCAGTTCTTC	CATSEQGNEQFF
TRBD2	TRBV9	NA	TRBJ2-1	TGTGCCAGCAGCGCAATTAGCGGGACTAGCGGGGGGAAATACAATGAGCAGTTCTTC	CASSAISGTSGGKYNEQFF
NA	TRBV10-2	NA	TRBJ1-3	TGCGCCAGCAGTGTCCAAGGGGCAGACTCTGGAAACACCATATATTTT	CASSVQGADSGNTIYF
TRBD2	TRBV2	NA	TRBJ2-5	TGTGCCAGCAGTAGGGGAGGACTAGCGGGGCAAGAGACCCAGTACTTC	CASSRGGLAGQETQYF
NA	TRBV6-1	NA	TRBJ1-2	TGTGCCAGCAGTGAATTCCCGGGAAACGGGACCTTC	CASSEFPGNGTF
NA	TRBV5-1	NA	TRBJ1-2	TGCGCCAGCAGCATACAGGACCAGGGCTACACCTTC	CASSIQDQGYTF
TRBD2	TRBV6-6	NA	TRBJ2-5	TGTGCCAGCAGTGGCCCGCGGGGGGGCGGAGAGACCCAGTACTTC	CASSGPRGGGETQYF
NA	TRBV4-3	few	TRBJ2-7	TGCGCCAGCAGCCAAGAAACAGTCAACCCCTTTTACGAGCAGTACTTC	CASSQETVNPFYEQYF
NA	TRBV24-1	NA	TRBJ1-2	TGTGCCACACGGGGAGCTGGCTATGGCTACACCTTC	CATRGAGYGYTF
TRBD1	TRBV5-1	NA	TRBJ1-1	TGCGCCAGCAGCCGGGACAGGGTTCTGAGGAACACTGAAGCTTTCTTT	CASSRDRVLRNTEAFF
NA	TRBV11-2	NA	TRBJ2-7	TGTGCCAGCAGCTTAGAACGGTGGCCCGGGGTGGAGGTCACCTACGAGCAGTACTTC	CASSLERWPGVEVTYEQYF
TRBD1	TRBV7-2	NA	TRBJ1-4	TGTGCCAGCAGCACCCGCGCCCGACAGGGTGGTAATGAAAAACTGTTTTTT	CASSTRARQGGNEKLFF
NA	TRBV29-1	NA	TRBJ2-7	TGCAGCGTTGCCCGGCTAGACGAGCAGTACTTC	CSVARLDEQYF
NA	TRBV15	once	TRBJ2-2	TGTGCCACCAGCAGAGAAGGACAAGGAGTGGGGACCGGGGAGCTGTTTTTT	CATSREGQGVGTGELFF
TRBD1	TRBV7-9	NA	TRBJ1-2	TGTGCCAGCAGCCCGGGACAGAACTATGGCTACACCTTC	CASSPGQNYGYTF
NA	TRBV18	NA	TRBJ1-1	TGTGCCAGCTCACCGGCGGGCGGGGGTATCTATGAAGCTTTCTTT	CASSPAGGGIYEAFF
NA	TRBV19	NA	TRBJ1-5	TGTGCCAGTAGTATAGGACAATCGGGGGATTATCAGCCCCAGCATTTT	CASSIGQSGDYQPQHF
NA	TRBV12-3/TRBV12-4	few	TRBJ1-5	TGTGCCAGCTGGCCGGGTGGTGGGTCCCAGCATTTT	CASWPGGGSQHF
NA	TRBV9	NA	TRBJ1-5	TGTGCCAGCAGCGTAGGAGACAGAAATCAGCCCCAGCATTTT	CASSVGDRNQPQHF
NA	TRBV5-6	once	TRBJ1-1	TGTGCCAGCAGCTTGGTTTCGGCGGGAAAGAACACTGAAGCTTTCTTT	CASSLVSAGKNTEAFF
NA	TRBV12-3/TRBV12-4	NA	TRBJ1-1	TGTGCCAGCAGTGCAACTGGGAACACTGAAGCTTTCTTT	CASSATGNTEAFF
TRBD1	TRBV5-6	NA	TRBJ1-2	TGTGCCAGCAGCTTGGAATCCCTTACTACAGGGGTTGACGGCTACACCTTC	CASSLESLTTGVDGYTF
TRBD2	TRBV11-2	NA	TRBJ2-1	TGTGCCAGCAGCTTAGCGCTGACTAGCGGGTCCTACAATGAGCAGTTCTTC	CASSLALTSGSYNEQFF
TRBD1	TRBV5-1	few	TRBJ1-5	TGCGCCAGCAGCTTGAGGCCTGGGACAGTTAATAGCAATCAGCCCCAGCATTTT	CASSLRPGTVNSNQPQHF
NA	TRBV7-6	NA	TRBJ1-2	TGTGCCAGCAGCTTGACAGTGGACTATGGCTACACCTTC	CASSLTVDYGYTF
TRBD1	TRBV6-6	once	TRBJ1-1	TGTGCCAGCAGTTACTCGGTCGGGACAGGGGATGGTGAAGCTTTCTTT	CASSYSVGTGDGEAFF
NA	TRBV6-5	few	TRBJ1-3	TGTGCCAGCAGGACAGGTTCTGGAAACACCATATATTTT	CASRTGSGNTIYF
NA	TRBV11-3	few	TRBJ1-1	TGTGCCAGCAGCCCCAGAGGGGGTGCGACTGAAGCTTTCTTT	CASSPRGGATEAFF
NA	TRBV10-1	NA	TRBJ1-2	TGCGCCAGCAGTGAGGCGGGAAACTATGGCTACACCTTC	CASSEAGNYGYTF
NA	TRBV4-1	once	TRBJ2-1	TGCGCCAGCAGCCAAGGAGGGAACAATGAGCAGTTCTTC	CASSQGGNNEQFF
NA	TRBV6-2/TRBV6-3	NA	TRBJ1-2	TGTGCCAGCAGCTTAGGAGAGGGATGGAGTGGCTACACCTTC	CASSLGEGWSGYTF
NA	TRBV7-7	NA	TRBJ2-1	TGTGCCAGCAGCTTAGCTGAGGGCAATGAGCAGTTCTTC	CASSLAEGNEQFF
NA	TRBV5-1	NA	TRBJ1-2	TGCGCCAGCAGCTTGACATCCGATGGCTACACCTTC	CASSLTSDGYTF
NA	TRBV12-3/TRBV12-4	NA	TRBJ2-7	TGTGCCAGCAGACTGGGACTGGAGTACGAGCAGTACTTC	CASRLGLEYEQYF
TRBD1	TRBV6-6	NA	TRBJ1-2	TGTGCCAGCATTCGAGAGCCGGGACAGGGGGCGTTCATTGGCTACACCTTC	CASIREPGQGAFIGYTF
NA	TRBV6-6	NA	TRBJ2-6	TGTGCCAGCAGCCGCTCTGGGGCCAACGTCCTGACTTTC	CASSRSGANVLTF
NA	TRBV6-2/TRBV6-3	NA	TRBJ1-5	TGTGCCAGCAGTTCAGCCTTGATACCGGGACACCTCAATCAGCCCCAGCATTTT	CASSSALIPGHLNQPQHF
NA	TRBV18	NA	TRBJ1-3	TGTGCCAGCTCATCGGAACAGGGTCCCTCTGGAAACACCATATATTTT	CASSSEQGPSGNTIYF
NA	TRBV9	NA	TRBJ1-6	TGTGCCAGCAGCGCCGTTCCTAGAGGCGGTTCACCCCTCCACTTT	CASSAVPRGGSPLHF
NA	TRBV5-1	few	TRBJ1-2	TGCGCCAGCAACCCCCGGGACACATCAAATGGCTACACCTTC	CASNPRDTSNGYTF
NA	TRBV6-2/TRBV6-3	NA	TRBJ2-1	TGTGCCAGCAGTTACCTCAATGAGCAGTTCTTC	CASSYLNEQFF
NA	TRBV5-4	NA	TRBJ2-5	TGTGCCAGCAGCAAACTCCAGGGGAACCAAGAGACCCAGTACTTC	CASSKLQGNQETQYF
TRBD2	TRBV4-3	many	TRBJ2-7	TGCGCCAGCAGCTTTCGGACTAGCGGGTCCTACGAGCAGTACTTC	CASSFRTSGSYEQYF
NA	TRBV6-5	NA	TRBJ1-3	TGTGCCAGCAGTTTATTCCCGCGGAACCAGGGAAACACCATATATTTT	CASSLFPRNQGNTIYF
TRBD2	TRBV11-3	once	TRBJ2-3	TGTGCCAGCAGCTCCTACGCGGGGGGCACAGATACGCAGTATTTT	CASSSYAGGTDTQYF
TRBD1	TRBV5-1	NA	TRBJ1-6	TGCGCCAGCAGGCGACCAGGGACAGAAGGCTCACCCCTCCACTTT	CASRRPGTEGSPLHF